This T cell receptor (beta chain) was profiled in a study of T cells in Graves' hyperthyroidism and ophthalmopathy. Authors of the study amplified TCR beta CDR3 regions from RNA transcripts. HTBI primers were employed in a first-round RT-PCR of the TCR CDR3. From the multiplex PCR reads, TCRdb called clonotypes with MiXCR, one entry per CDR3 protein. The table includes about 320,000 distinct CDR3 sequences, 16% detected once. There are 14 residues in the CDR3. Germline V gives CDR1 SGHKS, CDR2 YYEKEE (reference sequence). A word on this clonotype: At one end, the junction sequence differs from germline, possibly due to a read error.

The genes are TRBV5-5 and TRBJ1-3; D remains unclear. Sequences were obtained from blood. The clonotype originates from a young man with Graves' hyperthyroidism. The CDR3 DNA sequence: TGTGCCGGCAGGCAAGGGCTCTCTGGAAACACCATATATTTT. Translated: CAGRQGLSGNTIYF. The full variable domain, completed using reference TRBV5-5 and TRBJ1-3, is DAGVTQSPTHLIKTRGQQVTLRCSPISGHKSVSWYQQVLGQGPQFIFQYYEKEERGRGNFPDRFSARQFPNYSSELNVNALLLGDSALYLCAGRQGLSGNTIYFGEGSWLTVV.